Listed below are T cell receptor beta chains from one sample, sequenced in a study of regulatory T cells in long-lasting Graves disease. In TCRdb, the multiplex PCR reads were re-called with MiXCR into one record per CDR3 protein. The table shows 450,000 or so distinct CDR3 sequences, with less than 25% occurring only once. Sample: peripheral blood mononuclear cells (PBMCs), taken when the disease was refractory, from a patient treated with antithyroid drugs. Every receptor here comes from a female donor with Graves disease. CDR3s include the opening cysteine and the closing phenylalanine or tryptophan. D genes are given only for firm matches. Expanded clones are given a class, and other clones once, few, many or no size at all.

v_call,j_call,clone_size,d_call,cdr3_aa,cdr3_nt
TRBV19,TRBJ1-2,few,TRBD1,CASSTGGTAPGYGYTF,TGTGCCAGTAGTACGGGAGGGACAGCACCAGGCTATGGCTACACCTTC
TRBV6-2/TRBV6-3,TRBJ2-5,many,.,CASTQLRGGETQYF,TGTGCCAGCACACAACTCCGGGGAGGAGAGACCCAGTACTTC
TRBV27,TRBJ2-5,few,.,CASNAPGETQYF,TGTGCCAGCAACGCCCCCGGAGAGACCCAGTACTTC
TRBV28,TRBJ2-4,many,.,CASSLWTGPAKNIQYF,TGTGCCAGCAGTTTATGGACAGGTCCGGCCAAAAACATTCAGTACTTC
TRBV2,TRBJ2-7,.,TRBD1,CASSETGDRTSYEQYF,TGTGCCAGCAGTGAAACAGGGGACAGGACATCCTACGAGCAGTACTTC
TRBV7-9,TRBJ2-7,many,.,CASSLGAGADEQYF,TGTGCCAGCAGCTTAGGGGCGGGGGCAGACGAGCAGTACTTC
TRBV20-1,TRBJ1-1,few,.,CSASWGVEAEAFF,TGCAGTGCTAGCTGGGGGGTAGAGGCTGAAGCTTTCTTT
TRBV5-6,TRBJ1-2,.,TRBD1,CASSWQGASNGYTF,TGTGCCAGCAGCTGGCAGGGGGCGTCGAATGGCTACACCTTC
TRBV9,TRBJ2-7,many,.,CASSVGTYSYEQYF,TGTGCCAGCAGCGTCGGGACATATTCCTACGAGCAGTACTTC
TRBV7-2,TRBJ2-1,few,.,CASSLWGNEQFF,TGTGCCAGCAGCTTATGGGGCAATGAGCAGTTCTTC
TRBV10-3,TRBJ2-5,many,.,CAISSFETQYF,TGTGCCATCAGTTCATTCGAGACCCAGTACTTC
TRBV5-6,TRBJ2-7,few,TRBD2,CASSLETSGSYEQYF,TGTGCCAGCAGCTTGGAGACTAGCGGGAGTTACGAGCAGTACTTC
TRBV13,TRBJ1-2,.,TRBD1,CASSLVAGAGGVDGYTF,TGTGCCAGCAGCTTAGTCGCCGGGGCAGGGGGCGTGGATGGCTACACCTTC
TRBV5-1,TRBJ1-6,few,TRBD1,CASSLESPSGQGNSPLHF,TGCGCCAGCAGCTTGGAATCCCCCAGCGGACAGGGGAATTCACCCCTCCACTTT
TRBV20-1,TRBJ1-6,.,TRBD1,CSARLGQGRPNSPLHF,TGCAGTGCTAGATTGGGACAGGGCCGCCCAAATTCACCCCTCCACTTT
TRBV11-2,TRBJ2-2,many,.,CASRGGQGTGELFF,TGTGCCAGCAGAGGAGGGCAGGGGACCGGGGAGCTGTTTTTT
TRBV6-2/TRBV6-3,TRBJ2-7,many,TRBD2,CASSYTLTGRGTSYEQYF,TGTGCCAGCAGTTACACCCTAACCGGGCGGGGGACCTCCTACGAGCAGTACTTC
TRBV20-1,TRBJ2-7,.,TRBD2,CSARDQGLAGIRSYEQYF,TGCAGTGCTAGAGATCAGGGACTAGCGGGGATACGCTCCTACGAGCAGTACTTC
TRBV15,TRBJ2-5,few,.,CATGAAQETQYF,TGTGCCACGGGGGCGGCCCAAGAGACCCAGTACTTC
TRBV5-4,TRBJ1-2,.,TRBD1,CASSPGTAGYTF,TGTGCCAGCAGCCCCGGGACAGCTGGCTACACCTTC
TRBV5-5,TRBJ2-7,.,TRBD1,CASSPRQGQGAHEQYF,TGTGCCAGCAGCCCGAGACAGGGACAGGGAGCCCACGAGCAGTACTTC
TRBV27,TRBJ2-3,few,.,CASSLTLPGEITDTQYF,TGTGCCAGCAGCTTAACCCTCCCAGGGGAGATCACAGATACGCAGTATTTT
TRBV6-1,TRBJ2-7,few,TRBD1,CASRSRTGPYEQYF,TGTGCCAGCAGATCCCGGACAGGGCCCTACGAGCAGTACTTC
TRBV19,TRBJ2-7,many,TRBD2,CASSISGRSYEQYF,TGTGCCAGCAGCATTAGCGGGAGATCCTACGAGCAGTACTTC
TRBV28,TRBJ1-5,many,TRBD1,CASSWGTGGNQPQHF,TGTGCCAGCAGTTGGGGGACAGGGGGCAATCAGCCCCAGCATTTT
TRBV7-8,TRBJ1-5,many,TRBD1,CASSLRHQGASNQPQHF,TGTGCCAGCAGCTTACGACATCAGGGGGCAAGCAATCAGCCCCAGCATTTT
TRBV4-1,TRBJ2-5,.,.,CASSQDAALVETQYF,TGCGCCAGCAGCCAAGATGCAGCCTTGGTGGAGACCCAGTACTTC
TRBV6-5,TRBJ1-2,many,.,CASSSTALNGYTF,TGTGCCAGCAGTTCAACGGCTCTGAATGGCTACACCTTC
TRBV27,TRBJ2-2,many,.,CASSRRVARTGELFF,TGTGCCAGCAGCAGAAGGGTAGCGCGGACCGGGGAGCTGTTTTTT
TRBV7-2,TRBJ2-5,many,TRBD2,CASSSRLAGGLETQYF,TGTGCCAGCAGCTCCCGACTAGCCGGGGGTTTAGAGACCCAGTACTTC
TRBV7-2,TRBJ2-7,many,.,CASSFDRPGEQYF,TGTGCCAGCAGCTTTGACAGGCCAGGGGAGCAGTACTTC
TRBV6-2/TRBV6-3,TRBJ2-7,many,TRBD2,CASSSAGGTHEQYF,TGTGCCAGCAGTTCAGCGGGAGGTACCCACGAGCAGTACTTC
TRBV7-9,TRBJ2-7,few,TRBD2,CASSSSGRALDEQYF,TGTGCCAGCAGCTCCAGCGGGAGGGCCCTCGACGAGCAGTACTTC
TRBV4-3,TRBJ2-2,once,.,CASSRSGTLTGELFF,TGCGCCAGCAGCCGCTCCGGGACCCTAACCGGGGAGCTGTTTTTT
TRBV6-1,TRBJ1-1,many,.,CASPGSRGGTEAFF,TGTGCCAGCCCCGGTAGTCGGGGGGGCACTGAAGCTTTCTTT
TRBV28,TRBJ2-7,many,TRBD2,CASRSSGRAYEQYF,TGTGCCAGCAGGTCTAGCGGGAGGGCCTACGAGCAGTACTTC